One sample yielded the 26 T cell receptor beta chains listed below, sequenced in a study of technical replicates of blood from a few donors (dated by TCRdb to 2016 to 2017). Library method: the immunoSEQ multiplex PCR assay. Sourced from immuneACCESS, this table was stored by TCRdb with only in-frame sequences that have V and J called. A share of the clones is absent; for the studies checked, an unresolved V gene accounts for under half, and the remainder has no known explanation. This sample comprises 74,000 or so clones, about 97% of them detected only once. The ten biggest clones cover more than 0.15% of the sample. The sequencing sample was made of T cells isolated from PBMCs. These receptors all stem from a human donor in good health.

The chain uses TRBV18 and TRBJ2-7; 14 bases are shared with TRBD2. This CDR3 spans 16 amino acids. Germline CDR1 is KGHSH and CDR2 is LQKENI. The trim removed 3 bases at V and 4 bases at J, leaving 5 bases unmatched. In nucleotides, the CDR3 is TGTGCCAGCTCACCCCCCGGGACTAGCGGGAGTTACGAGCAGTACTTC. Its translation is CASSPPGTSGSYEQYF.

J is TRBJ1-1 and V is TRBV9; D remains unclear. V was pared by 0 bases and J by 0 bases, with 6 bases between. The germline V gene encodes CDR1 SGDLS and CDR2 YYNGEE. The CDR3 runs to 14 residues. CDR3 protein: CASSVGALNTEAFF. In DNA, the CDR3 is TGTGCCAGCAGCGTAGGGGCCTTGAACACTGAAGCTTTCTTT.

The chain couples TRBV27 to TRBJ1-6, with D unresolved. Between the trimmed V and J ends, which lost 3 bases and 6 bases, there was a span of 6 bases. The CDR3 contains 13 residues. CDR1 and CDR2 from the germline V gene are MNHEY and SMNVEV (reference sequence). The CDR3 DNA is TGTGCCAGCAGTTTTTCCGGTAATTCACCCCTCCACTTT. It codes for CASSFSGNSPLHF.

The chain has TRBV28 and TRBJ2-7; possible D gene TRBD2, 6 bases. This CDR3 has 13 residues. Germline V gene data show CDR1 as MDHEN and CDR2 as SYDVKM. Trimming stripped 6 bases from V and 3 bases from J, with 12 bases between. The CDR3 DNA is TGTGCCAGCAGAAAGGGGCGGGACTACGAGCAGTACTTC. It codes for CASRKGRDYEQYF.

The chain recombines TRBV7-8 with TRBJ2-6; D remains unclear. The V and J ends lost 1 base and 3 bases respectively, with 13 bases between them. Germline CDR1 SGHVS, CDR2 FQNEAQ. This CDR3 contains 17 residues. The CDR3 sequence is CASSLGPSLGGANVLTF. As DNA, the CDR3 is TGTGCCAGCAGCTTAGGTCCTTCCCTAGGTGGGGCCAACGTCCTGACTTTC.

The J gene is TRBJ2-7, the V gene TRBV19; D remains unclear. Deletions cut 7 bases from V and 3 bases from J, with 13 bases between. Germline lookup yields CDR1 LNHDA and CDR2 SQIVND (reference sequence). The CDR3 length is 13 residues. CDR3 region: CASMSEKSYEQYF. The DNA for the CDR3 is TGTGCCAGTATGAGCGAAAAAAGCTACGAGCAGTACTTC.

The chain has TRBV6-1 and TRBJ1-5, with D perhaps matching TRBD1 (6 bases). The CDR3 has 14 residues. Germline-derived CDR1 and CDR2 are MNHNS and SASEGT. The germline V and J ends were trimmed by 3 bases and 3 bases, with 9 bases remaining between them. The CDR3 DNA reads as TGTGCCAGCAGTGAGGACAGATCCAATCAGCCCCAGCATTTT. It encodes CASSEDRSNQPQHF.

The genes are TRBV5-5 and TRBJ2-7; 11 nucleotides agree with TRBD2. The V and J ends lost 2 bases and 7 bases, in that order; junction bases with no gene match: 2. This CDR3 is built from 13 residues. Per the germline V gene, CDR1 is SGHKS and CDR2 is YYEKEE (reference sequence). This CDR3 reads CASSLGLAGEQYF. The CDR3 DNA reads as TGTGCCAGCAGCTTAGGACTAGCGGGTGAGCAGTACTTC. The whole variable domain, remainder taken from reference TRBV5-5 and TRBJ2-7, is DAGVTQSPTHLIKTRGQQVTLRCSPISGHKSVSWYQQVLGQGPQFIFQYYEKEERGRGNFPDRFSARQFPNYSSELNVNALLLGDSALYLCASSLGLAGEQYFGPGTRLTVT.

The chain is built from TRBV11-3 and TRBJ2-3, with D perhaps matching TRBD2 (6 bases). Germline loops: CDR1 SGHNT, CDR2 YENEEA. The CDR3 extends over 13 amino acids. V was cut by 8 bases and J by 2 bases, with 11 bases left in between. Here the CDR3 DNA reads TGTGCCAGCGGGCGGGGACCCACAGATACGCAGTATTTT. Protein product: CASGRGPTDTQYF.

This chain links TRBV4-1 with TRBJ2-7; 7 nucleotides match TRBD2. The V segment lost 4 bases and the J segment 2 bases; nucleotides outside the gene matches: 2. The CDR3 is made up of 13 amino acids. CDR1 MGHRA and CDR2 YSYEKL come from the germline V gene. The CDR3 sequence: CASSPSGAYEQYF. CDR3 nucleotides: TGCGCCAGCAGCCCAAGCGGGGCCTACGAGCAGTACTTC.

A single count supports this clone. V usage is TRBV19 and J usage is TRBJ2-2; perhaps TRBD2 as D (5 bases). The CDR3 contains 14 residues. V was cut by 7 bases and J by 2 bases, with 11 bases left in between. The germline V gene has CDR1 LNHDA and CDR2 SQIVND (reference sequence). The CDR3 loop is CASKLRGNTGELFF. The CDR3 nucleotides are TGTGCCAGTAAACTTCGGGGAAACACCGGGGAGCTGTTTTTT.

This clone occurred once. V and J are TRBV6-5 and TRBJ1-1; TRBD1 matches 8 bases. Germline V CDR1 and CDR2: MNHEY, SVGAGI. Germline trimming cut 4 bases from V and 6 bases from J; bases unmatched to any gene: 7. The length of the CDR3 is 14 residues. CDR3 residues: CASSFVQGGPEAFF. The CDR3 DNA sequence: TGTGCCAGCAGTTTCGTACAGGGGGGCCCTGAAGCTTTCTTT.

CDR3 coding DNA: TGTGCCAGCAGCTTGGAGGACAGCAACTATGGCTACACCTTC. Translating it yields CASSLEDSNYGYTF. The chain uses TRBV5-6 and TRBJ1-2; D is possibly TRBD1 (6 bases). Germline assignment: CDR1 SGHDT and CDR2 YYEEEE. The CDR3 runs 14 residues. Trimming cost V 0 bases and J 2 bases, with 8 bases left between them.

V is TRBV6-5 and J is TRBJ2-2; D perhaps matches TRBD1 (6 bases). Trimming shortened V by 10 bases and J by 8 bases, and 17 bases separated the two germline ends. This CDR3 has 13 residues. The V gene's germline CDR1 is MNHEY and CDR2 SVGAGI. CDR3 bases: TGTGCCACCCTAACAGGGCCCCATGGGGAGCTGTTTTTT. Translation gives CATLTGPHGELFF.

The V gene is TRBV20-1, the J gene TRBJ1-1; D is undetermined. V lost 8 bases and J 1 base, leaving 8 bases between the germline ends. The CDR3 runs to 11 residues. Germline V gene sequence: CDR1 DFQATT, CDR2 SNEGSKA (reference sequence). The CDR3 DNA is TGCAGTATGCAACAGAACACTGAAGCTTTCTTT. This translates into CSMQQNTEAFF.

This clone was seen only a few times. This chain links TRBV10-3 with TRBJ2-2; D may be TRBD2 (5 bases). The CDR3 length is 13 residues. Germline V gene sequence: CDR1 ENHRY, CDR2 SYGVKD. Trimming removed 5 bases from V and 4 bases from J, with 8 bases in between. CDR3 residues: CAISREGTGELFF. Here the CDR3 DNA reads TGTGCCATCAGTCGAGAGGGCACCGGGGAGCTGTTTTTT.

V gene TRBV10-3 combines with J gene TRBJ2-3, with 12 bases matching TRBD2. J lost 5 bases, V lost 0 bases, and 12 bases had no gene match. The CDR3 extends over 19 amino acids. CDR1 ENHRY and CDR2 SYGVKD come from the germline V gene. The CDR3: CAISESNGLAGSRGDTQYF. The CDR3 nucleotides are TGTGCCATCAGTGAGTCCAACGGACTAGCGGGAAGTCGTGGAGATACGCAGTATTTT.

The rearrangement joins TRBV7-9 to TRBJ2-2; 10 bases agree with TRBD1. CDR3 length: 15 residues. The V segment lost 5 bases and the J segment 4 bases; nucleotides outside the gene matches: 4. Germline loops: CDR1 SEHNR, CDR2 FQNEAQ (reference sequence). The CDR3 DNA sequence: TGTGCCAGCAGCCCAAGGACAGGGGGCACCGGGGAGCTGTTTTTT. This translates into CASSPRTGGTGELFF.

The DNA for the CDR3 is TGTGCCAGCAGTTTAAACAGGGCTATCAACTCCTACGAGCAGTACTTC. Translated: CASSLNRAINSYEQYF. This chain connects TRBV27 to TRBJ2-7, with D perhaps TRBD1 (6 bases). V shed 2 bases and J shed 0 bases, with 14 bases lying between them. Per the germline V gene, CDR1 is MNHEY and CDR2 is SMNVEV (reference sequence). This CDR3 is 16 amino acids long.

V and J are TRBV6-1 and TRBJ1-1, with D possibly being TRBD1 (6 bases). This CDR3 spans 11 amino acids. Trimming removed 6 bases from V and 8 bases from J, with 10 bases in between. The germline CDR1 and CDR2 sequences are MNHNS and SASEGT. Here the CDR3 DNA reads TGTGCCAGCAGCGACAGGCCCGAAGCTTTCTTT. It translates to CASSDRPEAFF.

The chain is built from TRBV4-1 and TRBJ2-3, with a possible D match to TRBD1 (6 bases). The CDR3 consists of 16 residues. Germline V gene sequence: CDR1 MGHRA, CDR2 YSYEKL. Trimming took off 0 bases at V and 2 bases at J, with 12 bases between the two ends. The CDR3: CASSQDGTISTDTQYF. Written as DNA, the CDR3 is TGCGCCAGCAGCCAAGATGGGACAATTTCCACAGATACGCAGTATTTT.

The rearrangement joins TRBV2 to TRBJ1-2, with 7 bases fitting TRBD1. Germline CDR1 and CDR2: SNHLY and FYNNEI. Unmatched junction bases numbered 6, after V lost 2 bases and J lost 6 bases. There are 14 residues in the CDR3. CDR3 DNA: TGTGCCAGCAGTGAACGCAGGGGGACGGATGGCTACACCTTC. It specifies CASSERRGTDGYTF.

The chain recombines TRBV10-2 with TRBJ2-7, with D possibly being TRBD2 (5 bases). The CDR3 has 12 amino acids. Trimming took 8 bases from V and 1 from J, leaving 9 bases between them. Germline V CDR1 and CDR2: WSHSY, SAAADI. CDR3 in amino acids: CASSTGSYEQYF. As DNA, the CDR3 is TGCGCCAGCTCTACGGGATCCTACGAGCAGTACTTC.

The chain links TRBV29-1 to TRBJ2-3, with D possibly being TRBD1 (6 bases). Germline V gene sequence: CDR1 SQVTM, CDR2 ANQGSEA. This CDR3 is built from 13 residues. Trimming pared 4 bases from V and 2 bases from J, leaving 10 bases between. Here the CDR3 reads CSVGGQNTDTQYF. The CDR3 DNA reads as TGCAGCGTTGGGGGGCAGAACACAGATACGCAGTATTTT.

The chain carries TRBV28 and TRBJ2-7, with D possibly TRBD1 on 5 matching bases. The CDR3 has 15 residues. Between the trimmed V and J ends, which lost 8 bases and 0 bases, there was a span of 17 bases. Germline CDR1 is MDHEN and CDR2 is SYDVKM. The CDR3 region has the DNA TGTGCCAGCTCCTCCGGCTGGGGCAGCTCCTACGAGCAGTACTTC. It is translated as CASSSGWGSSYEQYF.

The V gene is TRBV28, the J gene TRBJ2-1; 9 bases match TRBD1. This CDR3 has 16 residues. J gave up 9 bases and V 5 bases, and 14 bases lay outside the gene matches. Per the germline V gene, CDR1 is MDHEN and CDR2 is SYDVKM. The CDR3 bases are TGTGCCAGCAGTAAACGGGACAGGGCCCTTGGCGGTGAGCAGTTCTTC. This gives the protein CASSKRDRALGGEQFF. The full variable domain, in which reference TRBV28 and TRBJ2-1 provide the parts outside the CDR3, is DVKVTQSSRYLVKRTGEKVFLECVQDMDHENMFWYRQDPGLGLRLIYFSYDVKMKEKGDIPEGYSVSREKKERFSLILESASTNQTSMYLCASSKRDRALGGEQFFGPGTRLTVL.